This T cell receptor beta chain is drawn from a study of T-cell reconstitution after alpha-beta-depleted transplantation in children. Germline CDR1 SGHNT, CDR2 YENEEA. J gave up 5 bases and V 4 bases, and 14 bases lay outside the gene matches. The CDR3 loop spans 16 amino acids. Study-wide results and caveats: There were reportedly several hundred expanded graft clones from which alpha-beta T cells came about two months after transplant. Day-60 TCRbeta diversity that was high in some patients was derived from surviving recipient T cells and thymic progenitors.

Preparation of the TCRbeta library was carried out with unique molecular identifiers. TCRdb reprocessed the PCR reads via MiXCR and lists one record per CDR3 protein. Altogether some 70,000 distinct CDR3 sequences are present, around 4.7% being singletons, with the ten largest covering approximately 17%. There are many counts of this clonotype. The antigen is unknown. The rearrangement links TRBV11-3 to TRBJ2-7, with 7 bases that match TRBD2. The source material was PBMCs, mostly from graft donor cells, sampled 180 days after TCRalphabeta/CD19-depleted stem cell transplant. This TCR came from a boy under three years old who had a stem cell transplant for acute myeloid leukemia, so the T cells may come from the graft donor. CDR3 region: CASSSSRERLANEQYF. The CDR3 DNA is TGTGCCAGCAGCTCCTCTCGAGAGAGACTAGCCAACGAGCAGTACTTC.